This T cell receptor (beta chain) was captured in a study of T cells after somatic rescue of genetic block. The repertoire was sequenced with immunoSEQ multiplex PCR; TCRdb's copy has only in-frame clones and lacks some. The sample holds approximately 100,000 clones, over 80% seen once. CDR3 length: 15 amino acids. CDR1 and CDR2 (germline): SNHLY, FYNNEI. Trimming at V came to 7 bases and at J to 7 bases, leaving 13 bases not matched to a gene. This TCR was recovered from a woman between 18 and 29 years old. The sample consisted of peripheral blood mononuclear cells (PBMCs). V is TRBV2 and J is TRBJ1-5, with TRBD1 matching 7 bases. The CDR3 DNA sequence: TGTGCCAGCACTTCGTCGACAGGGCGGAAACAGCCCCAGCATTTT. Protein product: CASTSSTGRKQPQHF.